A selection of T cell receptor beta chains follows, all from one sample in a study of blood T cell repertoires in COVID-19. Only in-frame clones appear in the TCRdb table, and some are missing; sequencing was by immunoSEQ multiplex PCR. The data show approximately 240,000 clones, around 80% seen once. Sequencing was carried out using peripheral blood. The receptors were sampled from a middle-aged woman with active or convalescent COVID-19. Both conserved end residues are part of each CDR3. The D gene is left open where the match is weak. Not all rows give a size; the values are once, few, many and, for expanded clones, a class.

j_gene: TRBJ1-2
d_gene: -
abundance: -
v_gene: TRBV19
CDR3aa: CASSMDTPYGYTF
CDR3nt: TGTGCCAGTAGTATGGACACCCCCTATGGCTACACCTTC

j_gene: TRBJ2-7
d_gene: -
abundance: -
v_gene: TRBV5-5
CDR3aa: CASSLVTRSSYEQYF
CDR3nt: TGTGCCAGCAGCTTGGTCACGAGGAGCTCCTACGAGCAGTACTTC

j_gene: TRBJ2-1
d_gene: TRBD2
abundance: once
v_gene: TRBV11-2
CDR3aa: CASSLSSGAPNQQFF
CDR3nt: TGTGCCAGCAGCTTATCCAGCGGGGCCCCCAATCAGCAGTTCTTC

j_gene: TRBJ2-1
d_gene: -
abundance: -
v_gene: TRBV6-6
CDR3aa: CASSQLAPSSYNEQFF
CDR3nt: TGTGCCAGCAGCCAACTAGCCCCGAGCTCCTACAATGAGCAGTTCTTC

j_gene: TRBJ2-3
d_gene: -
abundance: -
v_gene: TRBV28
CDR3aa: CASTPGGFTDTQYF
CDR3nt: TGTGCCAGCACCCCTGGGGGGTTCACAGATACGCAGTATTTT

j_gene: TRBJ1-1
d_gene: -
abundance: -
v_gene: TRBV3-1/TRBV3-2
CDR3aa: CASSRAGEAFF
CDR3nt: TGTGCCAGCAGCCGGGCGGGAGAAGCTTTCTTT

j_gene: TRBJ1-1
d_gene: -
abundance: many
v_gene: TRBV7-9
CDR3aa: CASSLEGTGTEAFF
CDR3nt: TGTGCCAGCAGCTTAGAGGGGACTGGCACTGAAGCTTTCTTT

j_gene: TRBJ2-1
d_gene: -
abundance: -
v_gene: TRBV6-5
CDR3aa: CASSLIAPYNEQFF
CDR3nt: TGTGCCAGCAGTTTAATAGCGCCATACAATGAGCAGTTCTTC

j_gene: TRBJ2-1
d_gene: TRBD1
abundance: once
v_gene: TRBV6-1
CDR3aa: CASSEERDSNEQFF
CDR3nt: TGTGCCAGCAGTGAAGAACGGGACAGCAATGAGCAGTTCTTC

j_gene: TRBJ2-2
d_gene: -
abundance: -
v_gene: TRBV28
CDR3aa: CASSRGFQAGELFF
CDR3nt: TGTGCCAGCAGTCGGGGGTTCCAAGCCGGGGAGCTGTTTTTT

j_gene: TRBJ2-7
d_gene: -
abundance: -
v_gene: TRBV30
CDR3aa: CAWSLKAASSYEQYF
CDR3nt: TGTGCCTGGAGTCTAAAGGCAGCGAGCTCCTACGAGCAGTACTTC

j_gene: TRBJ2-2
d_gene: -
abundance: -
v_gene: TRBV5-1
CDR3aa: CASRGGSSGANTGELFF
CDR3nt: TGCGCCAGCAGAGGTGGAAGCTCGGGGGCGAACACCGGGGAGCTGTTTTTT

j_gene: TRBJ1-2
d_gene: -
abundance: -
v_gene: TRBV14
CDR3aa: CASSQGQAYYGYTF
CDR3nt: TGTGCCAGCAGCCAAGGACAGGCTTACTATGGCTACACCTTC

j_gene: TRBJ1-3
d_gene: -
abundance: -
v_gene: TRBV18
CDR3aa: CASTNAGSDTIYF
CDR3nt: TGTGCCAGCACAAATGCAGGTTCAGACACCATATATTTT

j_gene: TRBJ2-3
d_gene: -
abundance: -
v_gene: TRBV3-1/TRBV3-2
CDR3aa: CASSPYSGSGADTQYF
CDR3nt: TGTGCCAGCAGCCCTTATTCGGGATCCGGGGCAGATACGCAGTATTTT